This T cell receptor beta chain was sequenced in a study of OX40 agonist ivuxolimab in advanced cancers. In the study overall: The costimulatory receptor OX40 (CD134) was targeted by ivuxolimab, a fully human IgG2 agonistic monoclonal antibody. The monotherapy dose-escalation portion (N of about 50 patients) of the phase I ivuxolimab trial is reported in the paper. Intravenous ivuxolimab was administered to patients every 2 weeks at six dose levels: 0.01, 0.1, 0.3, 1.5, 3 and 10 mg/kg. The purpose of peripheral TCRbeta sequencing was to test whether ivuxolimab changed TCR sequence diversity and led to clonal T-cell expansion. Of the roughly 51 dose-escalation patients, hepatocellular carcinoma was present in approximately 20, melanoma in roughly 15, renal cell carcinoma in 9 and head and neck cancer in 9. Patients were allowed to have had prior anti-PD-1, anti-PD-L1 or anti-CTLA-4 therapy, and approximately 40% of the dose-escalation patients had previously received checkpoint inhibitors. In the dose-escalation cohort, about four fifths of patients were male, and the mean age was approximately 60 years with a range of roughly 23 to 79. Partial responses were achieved by three dose-escalation patients, of whom one had hepatocellular carcinoma and two had cutaneous melanoma.

Patients with a history of autoimmune disease or receiving systemic immunosuppression were excluded from the trial. In every dose cohort, peripheral blood was drawn for TCR sequencing at baseline, cycle 4 day 1, and cycle 7 day 1. Samples were obtained from an open-label, multicenter, first-in-human phase I dose-escalation trial of ivuxolimab. Adults with locally advanced or metastatic melanoma, renal cell carcinoma, hepatocellular carcinoma or head and neck squamous cell carcinoma were enrolled in the trial. Before TCR sequencing, CD4+ and CD8+ T cells were separately sorted from peripheral blood. Measured from the cysteine to the phenylalanine, the CDR3 is 17 residues long. Solely the CDR3 DNA is kept, with 51 bases framed from the first base. The germline V gene supplies CDR1 SGHVS and CDR2 FNYEAQ. V sheds 0 bases and J sheds 6 bases, leaving 18 bases between their ends. Study-level results and caveats: The antigen specificity of the clonally expanded peripheral T cells was not determined. Low levels of normalized T-cell clonal expansion were also seen in some patients who did not respond. After ivuxolimab, more expanded clones were found on average in CD8+ T cells than in CD4+ T cells. At doses from 0.1 to 3.0 mg/kg, clonal expansion was seen in both CD4+ and CD8+ blood T cells between baseline and week 6. In partial responders in the 0.1-3.0 mg/kg groups, normalized peripheral clonal expansion was found to be among the lowest, especially among CD8+ T cells.

Genomic DNA was isolated from the sorted cells so that the TCRbeta CDR3 region could be sequenced. The immunoSEQ Assay was used for sequencing of TCRbeta CDR3 regions. Drawn from immuneACCESS, this table holds only the in-frame rearrangements with V and J called that TCRdb kept. Clones are partly lost; checked studies trace under half to an unresolved V gene and leave the rest unexplained. Present in this sample are about 32,000 clones, 80% to 85% of which were seen just once. Of the sample, 15% to 20% is held by the ten largest clones. With respect to this clone: Its antigen is not yet known. Base-call qualities are not available, and no considerably larger clone is one nucleotide away.

This chain is built from TRBV7-6 and TRBJ1-5; there is no confident call for the D gene. The clonotype comes from an adult with an advanced solid tumor such as melanoma, head and neck, liver or kidney cancer. The sample consisted of CD4+ or CD8+ T cells sorted from blood, taken in a trial of the OX40 agonist ivuxolimab. The encoded CDR3 is CASSLASGPAPAQPQHF. The nucleotide sequence reads as follows: TGTGCCAGCAGCTTAGCTTCGGGCCCTGCCCCCGCTCAGCCCCAGCATTTT.